This T cell receptor (beta chain) was sequenced in a study of shared clonotypes between healthy human individuals. For the study at large: Those who served as donors were a couple of women and a few men between the ages of 18 and 49.

Findings of the study overall: Since donors were few, the genetic and exposure-history diversity represented was limited.

The V end lost 2 bases, the J end lost 4 bases, and 14 bases lay between the germline ends. The CDR3 contains 16 residues. From germline, CDR1 is SGHTA and CDR2 FQGTGA. Note on this clone: No antigen is known for it.

For each subset, genomic DNA was distributed in equal portions over several immunoSEQ plates. Sequencing was performed on unsorted PBMC DNA using ten immunoSEQ deep assay plates. TCRdb's table, derived via immunoSEQ multiplex PCR, lists solely in-frame clones and lacks some. The sample lists about 500,000 clones, over 60% occurring once. V gene TRBV7-3 combines with J gene TRBJ2-2, with D hard to call. Sequences were obtained from PBMCs. This sequence was found in a middle-aged woman in good health. Some clones in this sample may be carry-over from other donors' samples. The CDR3 DNA sequence: TGTGCCAGCAGCTTAGCAGCAACCTCGGTCACCGGGGAGCTGTTTTTT. This sequence encodes CASSLAATSVTGELFF.